This T cell receptor (beta chain) is drawn from a study of T cells in localized non-small cell lung cancer. Overall study results and limits: Those with higher blood T cell density had longer overall survival. Appearances in adjacent lung were noted for a median 57 of the top 100 tumor clones. One tumor region alone was sequenced, and heterogeneity therefore remains possible.

The repertoire was sequenced with immunoSEQ multiplex PCR; TCRdb's copy has only in-frame clones and lacks some. The sample records 24,000 or so clones, about nine tenths being singletons. The germline CDR1 and CDR2 sequences are MNHEY and SMNVEV (reference sequence). This CDR3 contains 15 residues. Trimming took 1 base from V and 1 from J, leaving 8 bases between them. Worth noting for this clone: The antigen remains undetermined.

The sequence derives from a woman aged 40-70 years with stage I lung adenocarcinoma. This sequence joins TRBV27 and TRBJ2-1, with D perhaps given as TRBD1 or TRBD2 (6 bases each). The sample was peripheral blood, taken before any cancer treatment. In DNA form, the CDR3 reads TGTGCCAGCAGTTTATGGGGGGCATCCTACAATGAGCAGTTCTTC. Translating gives CASSLWGASYNEQFF.